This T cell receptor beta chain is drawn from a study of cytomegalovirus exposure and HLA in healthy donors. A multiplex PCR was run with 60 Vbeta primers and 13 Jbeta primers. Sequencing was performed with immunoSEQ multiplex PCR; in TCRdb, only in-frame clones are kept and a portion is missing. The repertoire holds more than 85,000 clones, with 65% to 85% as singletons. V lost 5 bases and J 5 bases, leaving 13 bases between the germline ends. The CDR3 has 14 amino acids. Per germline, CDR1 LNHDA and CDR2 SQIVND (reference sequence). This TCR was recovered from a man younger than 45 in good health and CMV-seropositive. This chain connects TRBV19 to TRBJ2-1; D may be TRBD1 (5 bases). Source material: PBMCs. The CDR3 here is CASSSGVRDNEQFF. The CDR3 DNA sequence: TGTGCCAGTAGTTCAGGCGTCAGGGACAATGAGCAGTTCTTC. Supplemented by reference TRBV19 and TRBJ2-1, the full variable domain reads DGGITQSPKYLFRKEGQNVTLSCEQNLNHDAMYWYRQDPGQGLRLIYYSQIVNDFQKGDIAEGYSVSREKKESFPLTVTSAQKNPTAFYLCASSSGVRDNEQFFGPGTRLTVL.